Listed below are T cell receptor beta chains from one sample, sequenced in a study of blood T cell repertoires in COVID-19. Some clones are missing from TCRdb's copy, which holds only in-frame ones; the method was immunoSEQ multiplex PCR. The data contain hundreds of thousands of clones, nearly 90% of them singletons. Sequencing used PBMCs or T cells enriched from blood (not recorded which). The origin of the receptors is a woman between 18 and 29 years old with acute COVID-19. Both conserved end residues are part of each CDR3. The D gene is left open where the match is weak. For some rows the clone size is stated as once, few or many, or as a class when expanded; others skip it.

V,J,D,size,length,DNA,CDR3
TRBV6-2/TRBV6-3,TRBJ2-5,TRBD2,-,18,TGTGCCAGCAGTCACCTCCCCGGGACTAGCGGGAGTACGGAGACCCAGTACTTC,CASSHLPGTSGSTETQYF
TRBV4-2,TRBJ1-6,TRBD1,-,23,TGTGCCAGCAGCCAATCGAGGCAGCCGACAGGGGGATCTGCCCTCTTACTAAGTACACCCCTCCACTTT,CASSQSRQPTGGSALLLSTPLHF
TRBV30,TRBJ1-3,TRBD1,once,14,TGTGCCTGGAGCTCGGGACAGAGTGGAAACACCATATATTTT,CAWSSGQSGNTIYF
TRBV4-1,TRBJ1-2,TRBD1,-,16,TGCGCCAGCAGCCAAGGGACAGGGGTGATGAGCTATGGCTACACCTTC,CASSQGTGVMSYGYTF
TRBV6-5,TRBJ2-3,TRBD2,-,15,TGTGCCCCCCTTGCGGGAGCGACATCGGGAGATACGCAGTATTTT,CAPLAGATSGDTQYF
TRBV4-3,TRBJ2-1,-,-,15,TGCGCCAGCAGCCAAGTTACCACAGGATACAATGAGCAGTTCTTC,CASSQVTTGYNEQFF
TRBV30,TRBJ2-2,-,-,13,TGTGCCTGGAGTGAGGCCAGGAAGGGGGAGCTGTTTTTT,CAWSEARKGELFF
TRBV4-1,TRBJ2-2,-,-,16,TGCGCCAGCAGCCCGCTGGTCACCCTAGCCCCGGGGGAGCTGTTTTTT,CASSPLVTLAPGELFF
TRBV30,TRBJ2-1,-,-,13,TGTGCCTGGACCTATTCTTCCTACAATGAGCAGTTCTTC,CAWTYSSYNEQFF
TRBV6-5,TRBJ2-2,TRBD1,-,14,TGTGCCAGCAATAGGGACAGGGGCACCGGGGAGCTGTTTTTT,CASNRDRGTGELFF
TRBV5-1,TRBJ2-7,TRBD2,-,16,TGCGCCAGCAGCTTGGCTCTAGCGGGAGATTCCCACGAGCAGTACTTC,CASSLALAGDSHEQYF
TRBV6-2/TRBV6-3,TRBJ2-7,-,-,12,TGTGCCAGCAGTTACCCCGGGAACGAGCAGTACTTC,CASSYPGNEQYF
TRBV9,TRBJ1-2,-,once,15,TGTGCCAGCAGCCCCACACCAGGGCCCGGTTTCGGCTACACCTTC,CASSPTPGPGFGYTF
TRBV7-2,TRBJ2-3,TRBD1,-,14,TGTGCCAGCAGCCGGACAGGTGGAAGGGATACGCAGTATTTT,CASSRTGGRDTQYF
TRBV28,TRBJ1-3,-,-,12,TGTGCCAGCACGGGGGGCTGGAACACCATATATTTT,CASTGGWNTIYF
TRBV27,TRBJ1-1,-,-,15,TGTGCCAGCAGTTTAATCCCATTTTCGAACACTGAAGCTTTCTTT,CASSLIPFSNTEAFF
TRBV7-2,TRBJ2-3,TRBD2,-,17,TGTGCCAGCAGCACGGGCTCGGGACTAGCGGGAATGGATACGCAGTATTTT,CASSTGSGLAGMDTQYF
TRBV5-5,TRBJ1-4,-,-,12,TGTGCCAGCAGCTTGGTAAATGAAAAACTGTTTTTT,CASSLVNEKLFF
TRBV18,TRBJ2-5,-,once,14,TGTGCCAGCTCACCAAATACAGGGAAAGAGACCCAGTACTTC,CASSPNTGKETQYF
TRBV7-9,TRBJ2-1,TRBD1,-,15,TGTGCCAGCAGCTCCCAGGGGGCTTCCTACAATGAGCAGTTCTTC,CASSSQGASYNEQFF
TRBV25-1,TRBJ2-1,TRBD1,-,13,TGTGCCAGCAGTAGGACAGGGTTCGATGAGCAGTTCTTC,CASSRTGFDEQFF
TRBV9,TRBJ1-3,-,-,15,TGTGCCAGCAGCGCCCGGGACTTCTCTGGAAACACCATATATTTT,CASSARDFSGNTIYF
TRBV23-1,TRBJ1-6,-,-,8,TGCGCCCCCCTGTCGCTCCACTTT,CAPLSLHF
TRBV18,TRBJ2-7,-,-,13,TGTGCCAGCTCACCATACGAGTCCGACGAGCAGTACTTC,CASSPYESDEQYF
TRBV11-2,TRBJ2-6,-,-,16,TGTGCCAGCAGCTTAGACGGCGGGGTTGGGGCCAACGTCCTGACTTTC,CASSLDGGVGANVLTF
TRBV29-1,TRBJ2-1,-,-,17,TGCAGCGTTGATACAGGGGGGGCGGTAAATTCATACAATGAGCAGTTCTTC,CSVDTGGAVNSYNEQFF
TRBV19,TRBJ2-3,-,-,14,TGTGCAGCCTCAGAGAAGGGGTGGACAGATACGCAGTATTTT,CAASEKGWTDTQYF
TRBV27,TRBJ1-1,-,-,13,TGTGCCAGCAGTCTAGACAGGCGGAGGGAAGCTTTCTTT,CASSLDRRREAFF
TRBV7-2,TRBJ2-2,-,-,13,TGTGCCAGCAGCGCGTCCCGAACCGGGGAGCTGTTTTTT,CASSASRTGELFF
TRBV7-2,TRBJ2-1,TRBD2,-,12,TGTGCCAGCAGCTTGTACGGGGGGGAGCAGTTCTTC,CASSLYGGEQFF
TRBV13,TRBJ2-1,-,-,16,TGTGCCAGCAGCCCAATTAGCGGATACTCCTACAATGAGCAGTTCTTC,CASSPISGYSYNEQFF
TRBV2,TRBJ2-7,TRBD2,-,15,TGTGCCAGCAGCCCGGATAGCGGGAGACAGTACGAGCAGTACTTC,CASSPDSGRQYEQYF
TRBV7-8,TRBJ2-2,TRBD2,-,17,TGTGCCAGCAGCTTAGCGCGGGGGGCGCCTAAGTCCGGGGAGCTGTTTTTT,CASSLARGAPKSGELFF
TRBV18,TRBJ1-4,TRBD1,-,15,TGTGCCAGCTCAACTCGAGACAGGGCCAATGAAAAACTGTTTTTT,CASSTRDRANEKLFF
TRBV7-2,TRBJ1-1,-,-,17,TGTGCCAGCAGCACCCTTTTTGCCCTTTTGGGGGGTCTTGAAGCTTTCTTT,CASSTLFALLGGLEAFF
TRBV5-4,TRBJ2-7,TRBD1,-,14,TGTGCCAGCAGATCCTCCGGGACAGTGCTCGAGCAGTACTTC,CASRSSGTVLEQYF
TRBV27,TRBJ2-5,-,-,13,TGTGCCAGCAGTTTAGGGGCCGGGGAGACCCAGTACTTC,CASSLGAGETQYF